The rows below give T cell receptor beta chains drawn from one sample of a study of regulatory T cells in long-lasting Graves disease. One entry per CDR3 protein, called by TCRdb with MiXCR from the multiplex PCR reads. The sample contains a few hundred thousand distinct CDR3 sequences, 23% of which appear only once. The sample here was peripheral blood mononuclear cells (PBMCs), taken when the disease was refractory, from a patient treated with antithyroid drugs. All receptors derive from a female donor with Graves disease. CDR3s include the opening cysteine and the closing phenylalanine or tryptophan. The order of the fields is clone size, D gene, J gene, V gene, CDR3 DNA, CDR3 protein. A D gene is named only where the DNA matches it firmly. Size is stated for part of the rows, as once, few or many counts, or as a class when the clone is expanded.

clone size: NA; D gene: TRBD2; J gene: TRBJ2-3; V gene: TRBV6-5; CDR3 DNA: TGTGCCAGCAGTTACTTCGCTAGCGGAGGGATTGGCACAGATACGCAGTATTTT; CDR3 protein: CASSYFASGGIGTDTQYF
clone size: NA; D gene: TRBD2; J gene: TRBJ2-5; V gene: TRBV6-2/TRBV6-3; CDR3 DNA: TGTGCCAGCACCGAGGGAGGGGCGGGGGAGACCCAGTACTTC; CDR3 protein: CASTEGGAGETQYF
clone size: NA; D gene: TRBD1; J gene: TRBJ2-7; V gene: TRBV29-1; CDR3 DNA: TGCAGCGCGACGACAGGGGGAAGCAACGAGCAGTACTTC; CDR3 protein: CSATTGGSNEQYF
clone size: NA; D gene: TRBD1; J gene: TRBJ1-1; V gene: TRBV19; CDR3 DNA: TGTGCCAGTAGGACACAGGGGGCGGCCACTGAAGCTTTCTTT; CDR3 protein: CASRTQGAATEAFF
clone size: NA; D gene: TRBD1; J gene: TRBJ1-6; V gene: TRBV2; CDR3 DNA: TGTGCCAGCAGTGAAGAGGGGGCATCCAGATCACCCCTCCACTTT; CDR3 protein: CASSEEGASRSPLHF
clone size: few; D gene: TRBD1; J gene: TRBJ2-7; V gene: TRBV29-1; CDR3 DNA: TGCAGCGTCTATAAAGGACAGGGGGCATACGAGCAGTACTTC; CDR3 protein: CSVYKGQGAYEQYF
clone size: NA; D gene: TRBD1; J gene: TRBJ1-2; V gene: TRBV6-2/TRBV6-3; CDR3 DNA: TGTGCCAGCAGTACCGGGACAGGGGGCATCCAAGATGGCTACACCTTC; CDR3 protein: CASSTGTGGIQDGYTF
clone size: NA; D gene: NA; J gene: TRBJ2-2; V gene: TRBV12-3/TRBV12-4; CDR3 DNA: TGTGCCAGCAGACTTCAGGGAAACACCGGGGAGCTGTTTTTT; CDR3 protein: CASRLQGNTGELFF
clone size: many; D gene: NA; J gene: TRBJ2-7; V gene: TRBV29-1; CDR3 DNA: TGCAGCGTTGGACAGTCCTACGAGCAGTACTTC; CDR3 protein: CSVGQSYEQYF
clone size: many; D gene: NA; J gene: TRBJ2-7; V gene: TRBV6-1; CDR3 DNA: TGTGCCAGCAGTCCTACTCGGACAGCCTACGAGCAGTACTTC; CDR3 protein: CASSPTRTAYEQYF
clone size: many; D gene: TRBD1; J gene: TRBJ2-7; V gene: TRBV6-5; CDR3 DNA: TGTGCCAGCAGTTACTCCGGACAGGCGGACCACGAGCAGTACTTC; CDR3 protein: CASSYSGQADHEQYF
clone size: few; D gene: NA; J gene: TRBJ2-5; V gene: TRBV3-1; CDR3 DNA: TGTGCCAGCGGATCTGCGACGGAGACCCAGTACTTC; CDR3 protein: CASGSATETQYF
clone size: NA; D gene: NA; J gene: TRBJ1-5; V gene: TRBV30; CDR3 DNA: TGTGCCTGGAGTGTAGGCCGGGGGCGAGGCAATCAGCCCCAGCATTTT; CDR3 protein: CAWSVGRGRGNQPQHF
clone size: many; D gene: NA; J gene: TRBJ2-7; V gene: TRBV7-2; CDR3 DNA: TGTGCCAGCAGCTTAGGCGACGGACCCTACGAGCAGTACTTC; CDR3 protein: CASSLGDGPYEQYF
clone size: few; D gene: NA; J gene: TRBJ2-5; V gene: TRBV18; CDR3 DNA: TGTGCCAGCTCACCCGCCGCGGGAGAGACCCAGTACTTC; CDR3 protein: CASSPAAGETQYF
clone size: NA; D gene: TRBD2; J gene: TRBJ2-3; V gene: TRBV30; CDR3 DNA: TGTGCCTGGCGGGAGGGCAGCACAGATACGCAGTATTTT; CDR3 protein: CAWREGSTDTQYF
clone size: NA; D gene: TRBD2; J gene: TRBJ2-3; V gene: TRBV12-3/TRBV12-4; CDR3 DNA: TGTGCCAGCAGTCGTGCCGGGACTAGCGGGAGAGGGAAAGATACGCAGTATTTT; CDR3 protein: CASSRAGTSGRGKDTQYF
clone size: many; D gene: TRBD1; J gene: TRBJ1-6; V gene: TRBV15; CDR3 DNA: TGTGCCACCAGCTCAACAGCAGGGGGTGGTTCACCCCTCCACTTT; CDR3 protein: CATSSTAGGGSPLHF
clone size: many; D gene: NA; J gene: TRBJ1-5; V gene: TRBV6-1; CDR3 DNA: TGTGCCAGCCGTCTTGGGGTGACGGGCAATCAGCCCCAGCATTTT; CDR3 protein: CASRLGVTGNQPQHF
clone size: NA; D gene: NA; J gene: TRBJ1-5; V gene: TRBV30; CDR3 DNA: TGTGCCTGGAGCCGGGGCCAGTTAAGCAATCAGCCCCAGCATTTT; CDR3 protein: CAWSRGQLSNQPQHF
clone size: few; D gene: TRBD1; J gene: TRBJ2-2; V gene: TRBV7-3; CDR3 DNA: TGTGCCGGCAGCTTAAGAGCTTTCGGGACAGGGACGAACACCGGGGAGCTGTTTTTT; CDR3 protein: CAGSLRAFGTGTNTGELFF
clone size: NA; D gene: TRBD2; J gene: TRBJ2-7; V gene: TRBV7-9; CDR3 DNA: TGTGCCAGCAGCTTAGCGACTAGCGGGAGGATCGGCCCCTACGAGCAGTACTTC; CDR3 protein: CASSLATSGRIGPYEQYF
clone size: few; D gene: TRBD2; J gene: TRBJ2-6; V gene: TRBV19; CDR3 DNA: TGTGCCAGTAGTAGTGGACTAGCGGGAGGAAGTGGGGCCAACGTCCTGACTTTC; CDR3 protein: CASSSGLAGGSGANVLTF
clone size: few; D gene: TRBD1; J gene: TRBJ2-3; V gene: TRBV25-1; CDR3 DNA: TGTGCCAGCAGTGAAGGGCAGGGGGCTTATGGAGATACGCAGTATTTT; CDR3 protein: CASSEGQGAYGDTQYF
clone size: many; D gene: NA; J gene: TRBJ1-5; V gene: TRBV2; CDR3 DNA: TGTGCCAGCATTGAAGGGGGGATCAATCAGCCCCAGCATTTT; CDR3 protein: CASIEGGINQPQHF
clone size: few; D gene: NA; J gene: TRBJ1-5; V gene: TRBV12-3/TRBV12-4; CDR3 DNA: TGTGCCAGCAGTCAACAACAGGGAATCAATCAGCCCCAGCATTTT; CDR3 protein: CASSQQQGINQPQHF
clone size: NA; D gene: NA; J gene: TRBJ2-2; V gene: TRBV29-1; CDR3 DNA: TGCAGCGTTTGGTTCGGCACCGGGGAGCTGTTTTTT; CDR3 protein: CSVWFGTGELFF
clone size: NA; D gene: NA; J gene: TRBJ1-2; V gene: TRBV4-2; CDR3 DNA: TGTGCCAGCAGCCAAGATGATCGAGGATATGGCTACACCTTC; CDR3 protein: CASSQDDRGYGYTF
clone size: few; D gene: TRBD1; J gene: TRBJ2-7; V gene: TRBV20-1; CDR3 DNA: TGCAGTGCCCGAGGGACAGGTACCTACGAGCAGTACTTC; CDR3 protein: CSARGTGTYEQYF
clone size: many; D gene: NA; J gene: TRBJ2-5; V gene: TRBV2; CDR3 DNA: TGTGCCAGCAGTGAGGGTGCGGAGACCCAGTACTTC; CDR3 protein: CASSEGAETQYF
clone size: few; D gene: NA; J gene: TRBJ1-1; V gene: TRBV2; CDR3 DNA: TGTGCCAGCAGTGGCGTTGGGGGGGGCACTGAAGCTTTCTTT; CDR3 protein: CASSGVGGGTEAFF
clone size: few; D gene: TRBD2; J gene: TRBJ2-1; V gene: TRBV5-6; CDR3 DNA: TGTGCCAGCAAGCGTCCCGGACTAGGGGTCAATGAGCAGTTCTTC; CDR3 protein: CASKRPGLGVNEQFF
clone size: few; D gene: NA; J gene: TRBJ2-7; V gene: TRBV6-2/TRBV6-3; CDR3 DNA: TGTGCCAGCATGAACCCCTTATACTCCTACGAGCAGTACTTC; CDR3 protein: CASMNPLYSYEQYF
clone size: NA; D gene: TRBD1; J gene: TRBJ1-5; V gene: TRBV3-1; CDR3 DNA: TGTGCCAGCAGCCGTGGAATTTACCGGGACAGGGGGTATCAGCCCCAGCATTTT; CDR3 protein: CASSRGIYRDRGYQPQHF
clone size: NA; D gene: TRBD1; J gene: TRBJ2-5; V gene: TRBV7-9; CDR3 DNA: TGTGCCAGCAGCTGGGACAGGGGGCCCCAAGAGACCCAGTACTTC; CDR3 protein: CASSWDRGPQETQYF
clone size: many; D gene: TRBD1; J gene: TRBJ1-2; V gene: TRBV7-8; CDR3 DNA: TGTGCCAGCAGCTTGAGCACAGGGGGCGCGACAAACTATGGCTACACCTTC; CDR3 protein: CASSLSTGGATNYGYTF
clone size: few; D gene: NA; J gene: TRBJ1-4; V gene: TRBV25-1; CDR3 DNA: TGTGCCAGCAGCCAAAATATTGCCCTCGGGAGGGATGAAAAACTGTTTTTT; CDR3 protein: CASSQNIALGRDEKLFF
clone size: many; D gene: NA; J gene: TRBJ2-5; V gene: TRBV29-1; CDR3 DNA: TGCAGCGTTGAAGAGGTTACAGGTGTTGGAGAGACCCAGTACTTC; CDR3 protein: CSVEEVTGVGETQYF
clone size: NA; D gene: TRBD2; J gene: TRBJ2-3; V gene: TRBV7-3; CDR3 DNA: TGTGCCAGCAGCTTACGGGGAGGGGAAGATACGCAGTATTTT; CDR3 protein: CASSLRGGEDTQYF
clone size: NA; D gene: NA; J gene: TRBJ2-7; V gene: TRBV27; CDR3 DNA: TGTGCCAGCGCGAATGGCTACGAGCAGTACTTC; CDR3 protein: CASANGYEQYF
clone size: many; D gene: NA; J gene: TRBJ2-2; V gene: TRBV5-5; CDR3 DNA: TGTGCCAGCAGCGAAGGAGGGGGGATGAACACCGGGGAGCTGTTTTTT; CDR3 protein: CASSEGGGMNTGELFF
clone size: many; D gene: NA; J gene: TRBJ2-7; V gene: TRBV28; CDR3 DNA: TGTGCCAGCAGTCCCTCCCCCCGTTACGAGCAGTACTTC; CDR3 protein: CASSPSPRYEQYF
clone size: few; D gene: NA; J gene: TRBJ2-1; V gene: TRBV6-1; CDR3 DNA: TGTGCCAGCAGTGAACGTCAGGGGACGGCGAGAAATGAGCAGTTCTTC; CDR3 protein: CASSERQGTARNEQFF
clone size: few; D gene: NA; J gene: TRBJ1-5; V gene: TRBV29-1; CDR3 DNA: TGCAGCGTTGATGGTGGGAGCAATCAGCCCCAGCATTTT; CDR3 protein: CSVDGGSNQPQHF
clone size: many; D gene: NA; J gene: TRBJ1-5; V gene: TRBV12-3/TRBV12-4; CDR3 DNA: TGTGCCAGCAGTCCCCTCCCAAATCAGCCCCAGCATTTT; CDR3 protein: CASSPLPNQPQHF